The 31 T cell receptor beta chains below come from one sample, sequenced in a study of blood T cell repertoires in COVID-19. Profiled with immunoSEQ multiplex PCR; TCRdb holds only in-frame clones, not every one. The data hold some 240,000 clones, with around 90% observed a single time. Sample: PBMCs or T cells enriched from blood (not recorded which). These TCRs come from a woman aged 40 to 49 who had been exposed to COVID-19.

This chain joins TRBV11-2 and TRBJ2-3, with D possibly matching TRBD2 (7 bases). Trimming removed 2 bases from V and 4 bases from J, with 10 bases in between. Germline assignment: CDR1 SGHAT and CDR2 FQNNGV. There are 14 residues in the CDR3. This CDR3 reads CASSLRGAPDTQYF. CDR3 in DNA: TGTGCCAGCAGCTTACGGGGGGCCCCAGATACGCAGTATTTT.

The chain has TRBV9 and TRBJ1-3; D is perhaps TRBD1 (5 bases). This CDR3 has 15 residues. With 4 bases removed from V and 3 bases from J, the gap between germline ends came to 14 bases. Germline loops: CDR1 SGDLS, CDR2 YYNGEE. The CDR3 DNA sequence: TGTGCCAGCAGCCCCTCTGGGCAGGGTGGAAACACCATATATTTT. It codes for CASSPSGQGGNTIYF.

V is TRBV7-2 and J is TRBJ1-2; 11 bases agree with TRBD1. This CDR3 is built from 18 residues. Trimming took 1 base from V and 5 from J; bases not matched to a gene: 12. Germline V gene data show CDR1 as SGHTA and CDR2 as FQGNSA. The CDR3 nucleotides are TGTGCCAGCAGCTTAGGGTCCGTAGGACAGGGGGCAGGTTATGGCTACACCTTC. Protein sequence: CASSLGSVGQGAGYGYTF.

CDR3 coding DNA: TGCGCCAGCAGCCGGGGAGGAAACACTGAAGCTTTCTTT. Amino acid sequence: CASSRGGNTEAFF. V gene TRBV5-1 combines with J gene TRBJ1-1; D gene unclear. The CDR3 loop spans 13 amino acids. From germline, CDR1 is SGHRS and CDR2 YFSETQ. The V and J ends lost 4 bases and 2 bases respectively, with 9 bases between them.

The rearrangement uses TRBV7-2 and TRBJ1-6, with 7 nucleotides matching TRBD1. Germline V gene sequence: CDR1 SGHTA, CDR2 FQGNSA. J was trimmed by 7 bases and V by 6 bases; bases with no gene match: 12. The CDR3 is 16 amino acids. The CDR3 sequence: CASSRTVPQGNSPLHF. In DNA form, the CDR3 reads TGTGCCAGCAGTAGAACGGTCCCACAGGGGAATTCACCCCTCCACTTT.

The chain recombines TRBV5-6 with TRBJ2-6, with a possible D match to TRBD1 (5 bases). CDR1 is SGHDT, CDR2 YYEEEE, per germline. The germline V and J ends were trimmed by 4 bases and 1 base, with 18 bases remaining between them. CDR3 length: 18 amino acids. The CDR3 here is CASSRRSGSTSGANVLTF. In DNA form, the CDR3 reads TGTGCCAGCAGCCGGAGATCAGGGTCAACTTCTGGGGCCAACGTCCTGACTTTC.

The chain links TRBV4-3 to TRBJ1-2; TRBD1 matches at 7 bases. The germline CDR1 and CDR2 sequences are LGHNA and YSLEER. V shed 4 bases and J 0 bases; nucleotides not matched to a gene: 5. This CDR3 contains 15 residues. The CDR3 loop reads CASSPQGFANYGYTF. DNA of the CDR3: TGCGCCAGCAGCCCACAGGGGTTCGCTAACTATGGCTACACCTTC.

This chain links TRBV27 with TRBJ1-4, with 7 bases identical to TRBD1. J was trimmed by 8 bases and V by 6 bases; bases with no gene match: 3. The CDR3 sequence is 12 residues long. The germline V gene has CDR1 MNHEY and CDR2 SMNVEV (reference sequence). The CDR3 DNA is TGTGCCAGCAGAACAGGGGCGGAAAAACTGTTTTTT. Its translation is CASRTGAEKLFF.

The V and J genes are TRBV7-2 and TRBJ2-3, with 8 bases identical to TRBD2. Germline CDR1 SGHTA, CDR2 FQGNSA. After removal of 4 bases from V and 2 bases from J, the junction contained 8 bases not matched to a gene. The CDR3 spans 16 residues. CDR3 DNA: TGTGCCAGCAGCTCCCCCATAGCGGGGTACACAGATACGCAGTATTTT. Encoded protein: CASSSPIAGYTDTQYF.

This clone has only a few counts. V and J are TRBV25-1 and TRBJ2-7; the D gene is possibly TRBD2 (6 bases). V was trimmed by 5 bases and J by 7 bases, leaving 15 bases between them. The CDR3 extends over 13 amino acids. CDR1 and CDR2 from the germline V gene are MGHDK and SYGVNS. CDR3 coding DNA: TGTGCCAGCAGTTTAACGGGGGTCGGAGAGCAGTACGTC. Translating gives CASSLTGVGEQYV.

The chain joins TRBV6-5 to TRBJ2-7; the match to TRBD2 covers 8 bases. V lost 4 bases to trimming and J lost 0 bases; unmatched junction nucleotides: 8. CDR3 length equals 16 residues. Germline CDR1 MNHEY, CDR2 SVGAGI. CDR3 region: CASSFAATSASYEQYV. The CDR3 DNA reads TGTGCCAGCAGTTTCGCCGCGACTAGCGCCTCCTACGAGCAGTACGTC.

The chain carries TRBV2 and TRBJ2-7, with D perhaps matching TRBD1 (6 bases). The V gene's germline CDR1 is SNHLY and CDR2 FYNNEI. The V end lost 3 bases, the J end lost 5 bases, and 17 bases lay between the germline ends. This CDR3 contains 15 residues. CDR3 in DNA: TGTGCCAGCAGTGAGGAAGGGGGTTATAACGACGAGCAGTACTTC. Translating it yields CASSEEGGYNDEQYF.

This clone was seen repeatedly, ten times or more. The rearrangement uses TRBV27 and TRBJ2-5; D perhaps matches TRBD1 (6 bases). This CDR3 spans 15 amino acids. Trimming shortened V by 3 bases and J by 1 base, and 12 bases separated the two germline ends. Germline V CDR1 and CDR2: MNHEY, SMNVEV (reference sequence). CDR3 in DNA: TGTGCCAGCAGTTTTTACAGGACAGCCCAAGAGACCCAGTACTTC. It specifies CASSFYRTAQETQYF.

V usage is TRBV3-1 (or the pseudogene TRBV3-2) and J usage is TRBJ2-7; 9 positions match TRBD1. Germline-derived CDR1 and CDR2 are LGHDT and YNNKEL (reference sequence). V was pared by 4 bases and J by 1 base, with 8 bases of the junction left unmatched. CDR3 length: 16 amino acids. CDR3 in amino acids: CASSRTGGRLSYEQYF. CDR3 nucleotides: TGTGCCAGCAGCCGTACAGGGGGCAGGCTTTCCTACGAGCAGTACTTC.

The CDR3 protein is CASSAGTGNQPQHF. The CDR3 DNA reads TGTGCCAGCAGCGCCGGGACAGGAAATCAGCCCCAGCATTTT. The chain joins TRBV9 to TRBJ1-5; TRBD1 aligns across 8 bases. The germline V gene encodes CDR1 SGDLS and CDR2 YYNGEE. The CDR3 is 14 amino acids. V shed 3 bases, J shed 4 bases, and the junction held 3 bases outside the gene matches.

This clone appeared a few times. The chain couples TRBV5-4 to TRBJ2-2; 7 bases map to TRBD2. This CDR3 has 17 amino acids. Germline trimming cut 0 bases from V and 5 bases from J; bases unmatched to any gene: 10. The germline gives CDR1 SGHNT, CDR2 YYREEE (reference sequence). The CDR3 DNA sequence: TGTGCCAGCAGCTTGGCGTCTAGCGGCTTGGGGACCGGGGAGCTGTTTTTT. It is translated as CASSLASSGLGTGELFF.

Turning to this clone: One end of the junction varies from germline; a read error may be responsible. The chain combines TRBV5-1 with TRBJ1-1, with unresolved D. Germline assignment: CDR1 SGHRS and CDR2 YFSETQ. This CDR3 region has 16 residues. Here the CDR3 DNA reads TGTGCCAGCAGCGACATGGACGGACTGGTAAGGGCTGAAGCTTTCTTT. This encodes CASSDMDGLVRAEAFF.

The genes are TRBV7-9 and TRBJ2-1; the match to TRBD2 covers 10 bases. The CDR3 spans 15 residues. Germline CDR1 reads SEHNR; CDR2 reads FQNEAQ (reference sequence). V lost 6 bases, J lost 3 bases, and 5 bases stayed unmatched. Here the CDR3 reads CASSPGTSVYNEQFF. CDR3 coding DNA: TGTGCCAGCAGTCCCGGGACTAGCGTCTACAATGAGCAGTTCTTC.

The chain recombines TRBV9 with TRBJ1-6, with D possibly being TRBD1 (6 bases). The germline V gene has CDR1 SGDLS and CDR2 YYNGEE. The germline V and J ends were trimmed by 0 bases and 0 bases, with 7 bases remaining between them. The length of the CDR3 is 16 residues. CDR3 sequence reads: CASSVADSSYNSPLHF. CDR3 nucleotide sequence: TGTGCCAGCAGCGTAGCGGACAGCTCCTATAATTCACCCCTCCACTTT.

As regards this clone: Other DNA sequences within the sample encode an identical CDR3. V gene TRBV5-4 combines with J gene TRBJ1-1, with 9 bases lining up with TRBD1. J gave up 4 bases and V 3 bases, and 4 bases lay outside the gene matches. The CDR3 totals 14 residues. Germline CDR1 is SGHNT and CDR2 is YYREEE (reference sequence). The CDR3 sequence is CASSSGQGGTEAFF. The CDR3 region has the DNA TGTGCCAGCAGCTCGGGACAGGGAGGCACTGAAGCTTTCTTT.

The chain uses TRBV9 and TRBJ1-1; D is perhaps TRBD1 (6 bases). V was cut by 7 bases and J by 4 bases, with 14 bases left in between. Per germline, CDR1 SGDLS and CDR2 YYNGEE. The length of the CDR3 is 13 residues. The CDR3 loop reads CASCEDSSTEAFF. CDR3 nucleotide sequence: TGTGCCAGCTGTGAGGACAGCAGCACTGAAGCTTTCTTT.

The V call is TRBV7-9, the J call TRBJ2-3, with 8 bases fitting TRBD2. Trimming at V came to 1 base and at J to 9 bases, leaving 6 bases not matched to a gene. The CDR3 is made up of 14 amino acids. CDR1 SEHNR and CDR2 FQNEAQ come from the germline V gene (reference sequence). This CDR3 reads CASSLVASGGTQYF. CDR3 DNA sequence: TGTGCCAGCAGCTTAGTAGCCAGCGGGGGAACGCAGTATTTT. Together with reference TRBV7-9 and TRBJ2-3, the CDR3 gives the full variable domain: DTGVSQNPRHKITKRGQNVTFRCDPISEHNRLYWYRQTLGQGPEFLTYFQNEAQLEKSRLLSDRFSAERPKGSFSTLEIQRTEQGDSAMYLCASSLVASGGTQYFGPGTRLTVL.

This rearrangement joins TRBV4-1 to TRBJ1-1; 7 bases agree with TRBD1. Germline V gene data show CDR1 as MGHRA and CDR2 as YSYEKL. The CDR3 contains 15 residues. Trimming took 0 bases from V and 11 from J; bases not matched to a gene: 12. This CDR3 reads CASSQDPWQGGEAFF. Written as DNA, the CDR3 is TGCGCCAGCAGCCAAGATCCGTGGCAGGGGGGAGAGGCTTTCTTT.

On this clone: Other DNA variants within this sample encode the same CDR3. Here the CDR3 reads CASSSQGYNEQFF. DNA for the CDR3: TGTGCCAGCAGCTCCCAGGGTTACAATGAGCAGTTCTTC. This chain connects TRBV7-3 to TRBJ2-1; D is perhaps TRBD1 (5 bases). V was pared by 4 bases and J by 4 bases, with 8 bases between. The CDR3 consists of 13 residues. Germline V gene sequence: CDR1 SGHTA, CDR2 FQGTGA.

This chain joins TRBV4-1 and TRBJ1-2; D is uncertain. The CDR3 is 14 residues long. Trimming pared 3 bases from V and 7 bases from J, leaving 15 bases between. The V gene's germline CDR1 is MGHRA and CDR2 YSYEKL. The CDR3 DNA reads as TGCGCCAGCAGCCACATAACAGCCCTTAGTGGCTACACCTTC. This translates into CASSHITALSGYTF.

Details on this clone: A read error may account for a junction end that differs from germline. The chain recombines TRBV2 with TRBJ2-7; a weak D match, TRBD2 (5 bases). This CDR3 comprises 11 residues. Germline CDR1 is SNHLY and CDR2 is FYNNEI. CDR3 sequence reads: CASSEWRRQPF. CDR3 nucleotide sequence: TGTGCCAGCAGTGAATGGAGGCGCCAACCCTTC.

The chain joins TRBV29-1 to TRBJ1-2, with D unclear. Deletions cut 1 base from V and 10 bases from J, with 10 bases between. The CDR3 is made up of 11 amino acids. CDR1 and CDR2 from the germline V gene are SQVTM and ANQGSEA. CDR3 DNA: TGCAGCGTTGAAGTGTTAGCAGTCTACACCTTC. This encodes CSVEVLAVYTF.

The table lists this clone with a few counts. In DNA form, the CDR3 reads TGCAGTGCTAGTCAGGCGCGGACTAGCGTAGATACGCAGTATTTT. It yields the protein CSASQARTSVDTQYF. V usage is TRBV20-1 and J usage is TRBJ2-3, with 9 bases fitting TRBD2. Germline values: CDR1 DFQATT, CDR2 SNEGSKA (reference sequence). V shed 3 bases, J shed 5 bases, and the junction held 9 bases outside the gene matches. The CDR3 runs 15 residues.

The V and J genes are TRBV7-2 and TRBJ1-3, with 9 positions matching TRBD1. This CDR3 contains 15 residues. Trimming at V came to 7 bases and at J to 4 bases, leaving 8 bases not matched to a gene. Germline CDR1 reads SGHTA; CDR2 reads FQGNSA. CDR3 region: CASNRDRVYGNTIYF. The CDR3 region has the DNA TGTGCCAGCAACAGGGACAGGGTTTACGGAAACACCATATATTTT.

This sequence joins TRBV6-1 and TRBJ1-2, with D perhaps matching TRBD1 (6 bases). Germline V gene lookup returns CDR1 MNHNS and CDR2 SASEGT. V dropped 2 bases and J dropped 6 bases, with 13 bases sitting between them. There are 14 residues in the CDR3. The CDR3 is CASSERGARDGYTF. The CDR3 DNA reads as TGTGCCAGCAGTGAACGGGGGGCGCGGGATGGCTACACCTTC.

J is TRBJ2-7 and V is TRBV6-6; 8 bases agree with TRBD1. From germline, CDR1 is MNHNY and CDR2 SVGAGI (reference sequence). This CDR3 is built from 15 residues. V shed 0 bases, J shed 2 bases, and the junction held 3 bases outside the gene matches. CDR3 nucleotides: TGTGCCAGCAGTTACTCAACAGGGGGTCCCTACGAGCAGTACTTC. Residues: CASSYSTGGPYEQYF.